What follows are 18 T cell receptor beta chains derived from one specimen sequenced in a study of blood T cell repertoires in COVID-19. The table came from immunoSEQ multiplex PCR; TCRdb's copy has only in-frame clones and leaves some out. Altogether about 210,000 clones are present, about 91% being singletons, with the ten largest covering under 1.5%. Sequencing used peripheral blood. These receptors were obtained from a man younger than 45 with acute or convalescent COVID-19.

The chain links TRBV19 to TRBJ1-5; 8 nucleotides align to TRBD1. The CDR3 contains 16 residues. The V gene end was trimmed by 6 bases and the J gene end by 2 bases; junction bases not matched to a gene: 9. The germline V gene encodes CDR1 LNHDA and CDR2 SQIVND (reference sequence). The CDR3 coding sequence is TGTGCCAGTAGAAACCGACAGGGGCTGGGCAATCAGCCCCAGCATTTT. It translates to CASRNRQGLGNQPQHF.

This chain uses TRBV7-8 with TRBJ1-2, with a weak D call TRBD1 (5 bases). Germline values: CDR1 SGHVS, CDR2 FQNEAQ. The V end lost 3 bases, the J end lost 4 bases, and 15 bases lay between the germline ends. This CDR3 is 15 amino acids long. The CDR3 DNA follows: TGTGCCAGCAGCTTTACAAGGGACTTGCGCTATGGCTACACCTTC. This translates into CASSFTRDLRYGYTF. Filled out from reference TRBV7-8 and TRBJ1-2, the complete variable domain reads GAGVSQSPRYKVAKRGQDVALRCDPISGHVSLFWYQQALGQGPEFLTYFQNEAQLDKSGLPSDRFFAERPEGSVSTLKIQRTQQEDSAVYLCASSFTRDLRYGYTFGSGTRLTVV.

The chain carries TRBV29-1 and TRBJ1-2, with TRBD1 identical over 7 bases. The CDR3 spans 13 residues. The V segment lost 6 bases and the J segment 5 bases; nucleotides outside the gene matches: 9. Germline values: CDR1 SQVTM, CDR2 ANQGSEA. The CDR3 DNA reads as TGCAGCGTGGCGGGGGGACAGTCTTATGGCTACACCTTC. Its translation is CSVAGGQSYGYTF.

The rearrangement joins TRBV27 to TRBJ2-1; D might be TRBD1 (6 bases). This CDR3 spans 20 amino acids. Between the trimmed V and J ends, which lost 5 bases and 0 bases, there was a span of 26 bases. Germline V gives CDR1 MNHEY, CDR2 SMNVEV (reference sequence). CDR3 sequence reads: CASSMDPGTIHHSSYNEQFF. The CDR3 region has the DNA TGTGCCAGCAGTATGGATCCCGGGACAATTCATCACAGCTCCTACAATGAGCAGTTCTTC.

In DNA, the CDR3 is TGTGCCAGCAGCTTGTTGGGGACAGGGCAGAACACTGAAGCTTTCTTT. Translating it yields CASSLLGTGQNTEAFF. This chain uses TRBV7-9 with TRBJ1-1; 9 nucleotides align to TRBD1. CDR1 SEHNR and CDR2 FQNEAQ come from the germline V gene (reference sequence). CDR3 length equals 16 residues. Trimming cost V 3 bases and J 1 base; bases outside gene matches: 6.

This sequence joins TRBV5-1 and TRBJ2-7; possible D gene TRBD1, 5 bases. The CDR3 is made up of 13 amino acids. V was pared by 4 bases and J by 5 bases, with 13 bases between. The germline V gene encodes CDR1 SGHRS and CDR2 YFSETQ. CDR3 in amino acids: CASSGRQFDEQYF. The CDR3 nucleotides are TGCGCCAGCAGCGGAAGACAGTTCGACGAGCAGTACTTC.

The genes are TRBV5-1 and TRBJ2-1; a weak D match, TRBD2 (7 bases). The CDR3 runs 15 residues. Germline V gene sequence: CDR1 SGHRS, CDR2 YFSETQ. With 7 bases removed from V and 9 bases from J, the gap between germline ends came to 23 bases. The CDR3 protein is CASHRDGRTDVEQFF. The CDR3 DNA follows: TGCGCCAGCCACAGGGACGGGAGGACGGACGTTGAGCAGTTCTTC.

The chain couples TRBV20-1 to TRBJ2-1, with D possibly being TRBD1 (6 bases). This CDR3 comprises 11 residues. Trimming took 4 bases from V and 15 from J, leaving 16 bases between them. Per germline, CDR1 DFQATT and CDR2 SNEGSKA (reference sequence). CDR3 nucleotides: TGCAGTGCTATTGGGGCTGGGGGCTCGTTCTTC. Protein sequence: CSAIGAGGSFF.

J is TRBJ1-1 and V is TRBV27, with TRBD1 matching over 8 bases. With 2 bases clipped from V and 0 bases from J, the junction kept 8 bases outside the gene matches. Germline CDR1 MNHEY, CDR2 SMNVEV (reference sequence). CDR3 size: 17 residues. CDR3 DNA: TGTGCCAGCAGTTTACGCCAGGGGGCCAGGATGAACACTGAAGCTTTCTTT. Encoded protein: CASSLRQGARMNTEAFF.

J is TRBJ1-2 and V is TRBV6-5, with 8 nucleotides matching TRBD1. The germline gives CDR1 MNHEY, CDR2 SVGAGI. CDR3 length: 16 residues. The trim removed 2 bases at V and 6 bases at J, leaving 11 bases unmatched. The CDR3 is CASSYGQGGSIDGYTF. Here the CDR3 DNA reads TGTGCCAGCAGTTACGGACAGGGCGGTTCGATAGATGGCTACACCTTC.

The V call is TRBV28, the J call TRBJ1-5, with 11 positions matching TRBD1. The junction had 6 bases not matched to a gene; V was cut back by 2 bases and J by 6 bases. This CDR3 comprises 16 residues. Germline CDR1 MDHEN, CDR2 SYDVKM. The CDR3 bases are TGTGCCAGCAGTTTAGGGGGGACAGGGGGTATTCAGCCCCAGCATTTT. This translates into CASSLGGTGGIQPQHF. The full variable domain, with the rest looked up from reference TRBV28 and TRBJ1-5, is DVKVTQSSRYLVKRTGEKVFLECVQDMDHENMFWYRQDPGLGLRLIYFSYDVKMKEKGDIPEGYSVSREKKERFSLILESASTNQTSMYLCASSLGGTGGIQPQHFGDGTRLSIL.

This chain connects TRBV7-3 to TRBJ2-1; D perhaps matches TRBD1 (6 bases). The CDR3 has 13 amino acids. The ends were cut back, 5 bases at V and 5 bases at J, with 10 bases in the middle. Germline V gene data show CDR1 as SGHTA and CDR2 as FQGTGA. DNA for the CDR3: TGTGCCAGCAGCCAGGGGCGAGACAATGAGCAGTTCTTC. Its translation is CASSQGRDNEQFF.

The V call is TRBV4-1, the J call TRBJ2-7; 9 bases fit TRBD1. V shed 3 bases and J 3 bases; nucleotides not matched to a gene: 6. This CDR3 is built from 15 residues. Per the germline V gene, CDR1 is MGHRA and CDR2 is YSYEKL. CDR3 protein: CASSHQGQGIYEQYF. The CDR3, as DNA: TGCGCCAGCAGCCACCAGGGACAGGGTATCTACGAGCAGTACTTC.

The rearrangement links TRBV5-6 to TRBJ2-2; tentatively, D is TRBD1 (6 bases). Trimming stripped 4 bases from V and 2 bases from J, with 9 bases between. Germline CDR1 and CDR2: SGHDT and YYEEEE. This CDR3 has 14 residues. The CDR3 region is CASSLTGNTGELFF. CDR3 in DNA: TGTGCCAGCAGCCTGACAGGAAACACCGGGGAGCTGTTTTTT. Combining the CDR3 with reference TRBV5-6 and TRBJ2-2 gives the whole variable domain DAGVTQSPTHLIKTRGQQVTLRCSPKSGHDTVSWYQQALGQGPQFIFQYYEEEERQRGNFPDRFSGHQFPNYSSELNVNALLLGDSALYLCASSLTGNTGELFFGEGSRLTVL.

The CDR3 here is CAISESGGSYEQYF. CDR3 nucleotides: TGTGCCATCAGTGAGTCGGGAGGGTCCTACGAGCAGTACTTC. This rearrangement joins TRBV10-3 to TRBJ2-7; 7 bases fit TRBD2. This CDR3 has 14 amino acids. Germline CDR1 is ENHRY and CDR2 is SYGVKD. Losses at the gene ends were 0 bases for V and 1 base for J; bases not matched to a gene: 0.

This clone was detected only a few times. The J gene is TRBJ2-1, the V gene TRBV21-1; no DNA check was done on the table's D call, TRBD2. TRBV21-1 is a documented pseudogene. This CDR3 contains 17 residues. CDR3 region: CASSKIPTLAGEYEQFF. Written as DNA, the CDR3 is TGTGCCAGCAGCAAAATCCCTACGCTAGCGGGAGAATATGAGCAGTTCTTC.

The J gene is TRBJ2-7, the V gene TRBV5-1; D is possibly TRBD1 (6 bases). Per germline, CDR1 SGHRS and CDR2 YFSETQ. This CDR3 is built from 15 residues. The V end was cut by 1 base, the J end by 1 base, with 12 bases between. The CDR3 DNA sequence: TGCGCCAGCAGCTTGCGCGGACAGTATTCCTACGAGCAGTACTTC. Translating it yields CASSLRGQYSYEQYF.

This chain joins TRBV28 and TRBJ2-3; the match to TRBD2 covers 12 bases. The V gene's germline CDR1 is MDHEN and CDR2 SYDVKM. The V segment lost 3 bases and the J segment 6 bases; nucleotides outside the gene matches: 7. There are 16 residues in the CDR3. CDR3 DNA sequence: TGTGCCAGCAGTTTCCCGACTAGCGGGAGTGCGGATACGCAGTATTTT. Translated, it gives CASSFPTSGSADTQYF. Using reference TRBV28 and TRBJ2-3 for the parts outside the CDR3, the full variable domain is DVKVTQSSRYLVKRTGEKVFLECVQDMDHENMFWYRQDPGLGLRLIYFSYDVKMKEKGDIPEGYSVSREKKERFSLILESASTNQTSMYLCASSFPTSGSADTQYFGPGTRLTVL.